Listed below are T cell receptor beta chains from one sample, sequenced in a study of blood T cell repertoires in COVID-19. The repertoire was sequenced with immunoSEQ multiplex PCR; TCRdb's copy has only in-frame clones and lacks some. This sample has roughly 180,000 clones, with approximately 85% found just once. The sequenced sample consisted of peripheral blood. All receptors derive from a woman in her 50s with COVID-19, enrolled during active disease. The CDR3 runs from the conserved cysteine through the conserved F or W. The D gene is left open where the match is weak. Clone sizes are given selectively: once, few, many, or a class where the clone is expanded.

j_gene | d_gene | abundance | v_gene | CDR3nt | CDR3aa
TRBJ1-2 | TRBD1 | . | TRBV27 | TGTGCCAGCAGTTGGGGGGGACAGGATTATGGCTACACCTTC | CASSWGGQDYGYTF
TRBJ2-7 | TRBD2 | . | TRBV5-1 | TGCGCCAGCAGCTGGAGCGGGGGGGCCCCCTACGAGCAGTACTTC | CASSWSGGAPYEQYF
TRBJ2-6 | . | . | TRBV7-9 | TGTGCCAGCAGCTTTCAGGGGACTGGGGCCAACGTCCTGACTTTC | CASSFQGTGANVLTF
TRBJ2-2 | . | . | TRBV24-1 | TGTGCCACCAGTGAGGCCCGTGTTTCCGGGGAGCTGTTTTTT | CATSEARVSGELFF
TRBJ2-5 | . | once | TRBV5-1 | TGCGCCAGCAGCCTCAGCGGAACGGGCCAAGAGACCCAGTACTTC | CASSLSGTGQETQYF
TRBJ2-1 | TRBD2 | . | TRBV28 | TGTGCCAGCAGTTCTCATAGCGGGGGGGCCAGTGAGCAGTTCTTC | CASSSHSGGASEQFF
TRBJ1-5 | . | few | TRBV4-1 | TGCGCCAGCAGCCAAGATGAGGCAGAGAATCAGCCCCAGCATTTT | CASSQDEAENQPQHF
TRBJ1-5 | . | . | TRBV5-5 | TGTGCCAGCAGCTTGTGGGAGGGCCCCGGCAATCAGCCCCAGCATTTT | CASSLWEGPGNQPQHF
TRBJ2-5 | . | . | TRBV5-1 | TGCGCCAGCAGCTTGGATGTCGGACAGCAAGAGACCCAGTACTTC | CASSLDVGQQETQYF
TRBJ1-1 | . | few | TRBV15 | TGTGCCACCAGCAGAGATGTGGCAGTGACTGAAGCTTTCTTT | CATSRDVAVTEAFF
TRBJ2-7 | TRBD2 | . | TRBV29-1 | TGCAGCGCCACGGGACTAGCGGGGGGTTACGAGCAGTACTTC | CSATGLAGGYEQYF
TRBJ2-5 | TRBD1 | . | TRBV9 | TGTGCCAGCAGCGTAGCCCCACAGGGGTCAGAGACCCAGTACTTC | CASSVAPQGSETQYF
TRBJ1-3 | . | few | TRBV6-5 | TGTGCCAGCAGGGCTTCTAGCTCTGGAAACACCATATATTTT | CASRASSSGNTIYF
TRBJ2-3 | . | . | TRBV6-1 | TGTGCCAGCAGTGAAGCGAGGCTAGCGACTAGCACAGATACGCAGTATTTT | CASSEARLATSTDTQYF
TRBJ1-1 | TRBD1 | few | TRBV23-1 | TGCGCCAGCAGTCAATCCCCGACAGGGAGAGTTTTCTTT | CASSQSPTGRVFF
TRBJ1-2 | . | once | TRBV7-3 | TGTGCCAGCAGCTTATACAGGGACTATGGCTACACCTTC | CASSLYRDYGYTF